This T cell receptor beta chain was sequenced in a study of OX40 agonist ivuxolimab in advanced cancers. As for the study in general: Anti-PD-1, anti-PD-L1 or anti-CTLA-4 therapy given earlier was allowed, and approximately 43% had some.

Generated by immunoSEQ multiplex PCR, the TCRdb table keeps only in-frame clones and is missing some. The data show over 50,000 clones, 75% to 90% seen once. Whole-study findings and limits: The mean number of expanded clones was higher in CD8+ T cells than in CD4+. Partial responders at 0.1-3.0 mg/kg showed near-lowest clonal expansion.

Points on this clone: Its antigen is undetermined.

Peripheral blood came from all dose cohorts at three timepoints. Trimming removed 0 bases at V and 5 bases at J, with 22 bases between. The CDR3 contains 18 residues. The V gene's germline CDR1 is LGHNA and CDR2 YSLEER. The source of this sequence is an adult with an advanced solid tumor such as melanoma, head and neck, liver or kidney cancer. The chain employs TRBV4-3 and TRBJ1-2; D call uncertain. The starting material was CD4+ or CD8+ T cells sorted from blood, obtained in a trial of the OX40 agonist ivuxolimab. As DNA, the CDR3 is TGCGCCAGCAGCCAAGAGTCGGGTGGTCAGTTCTTTGGGTATGGCTACACCTTC. This encodes CASSQESGGQFFGYGYTF.